The TCR beta chain described here comes from a study of blood T cell repertoires in COVID-19. About the study: COVID-19 samples collected from the United States, Italy and Spain covered acute and convalescent phases. T cells, B-cell-depleted T cells, or PBMCs supplied cDNA or gDNA.

This CDR3 spans 14 amino acids. Germline V gives CDR1 LGHDT, CDR2 YNNKEL (reference sequence). V shed 3 bases, J shed 1 base, and the junction held 1 base outside the gene matches. Clones were sequenced by immunoSEQ multiplex PCR, and TCRdb holds only the in-frame ones, with some missing. The top ten clones hold over 0.55% of a sample with a few hundred thousand clones, nearly 90% of them seen once. The sequence derives from a human donor in a cohort sampled during active COVID-19. This rearrangement joins TRBV3-1 (or the pseudogene TRBV3-2) to TRBJ1-1, with TRBD1 matching over 8 bases. Material for sequencing was peripheral blood. The CDR3 reads CASSHDRGNTEAFF. In DNA, the CDR3 is TGTGCCAGCAGCCATGACAGGGGGAACACTGAAGCTTTCTTT.